The 23 T cell receptor beta chains listed next were all sequenced from one sample in a study of T cells after yellow fever vaccination. TCRdb reprocessed the 5' RACE reads via MiXCR and lists one record per CDR3 protein. This sample has some 500,000 distinct CDR3 sequences, with approximately 13% found just once. The source material was PBMCs, sampled on the day of the yellow fever booster vaccination. The receptors originated from a young man who received the YFV17D yellow fever vaccine.

This clonotype was seen more than once but under ten times. This chain connects TRBV6-2 or TRBV6-3 to TRBJ2-1; 11 nucleotides line up with TRBD1. V lost 2 bases and J lost 7; bases outside the gene matches: 10. The length of the CDR3 is 17 residues. Germline-derived CDR1 and CDR2 are MNHEY and SVGEGT. CDR3 sequence: CASSYRGQGALFNEQFF. CDR3 in DNA: TGTGCCAGCAGTTACCGCGGACAGGGGGCTTTGTTTAATGAGCAGTTCTTC.

The chain carries TRBV5-4 and TRBJ1-2; D unclear. The germline CDR1 and CDR2 sequences are SGHNT and YYREEE (reference sequence). This CDR3 region has 14 residues. Trimming shortened V by 4 bases and J by 9 bases, and 19 bases separated the two germline ends. DNA of the CDR3: TGTGCCAGCAGCCAGGCCATATTAGGAGAGAGCTACACCTTC. Translation gives CASSQAILGESYTF.

This clonotype was found a few times. CDR3 nucleotides: TGTGCTAGTGGTTGGCCCCTGCTCCTAGTTGGCACAGATACGCAGTATTTT. It yields the protein CASGWPLLLVGTDTQYF. The chain carries TRBV12-5 and TRBJ2-3, with D unclear. V lost 4 bases and J lost 1, with 18 bases in between. This CDR3 is 17 amino acids long. Germline lookup yields CDR1 LGHNT and CDR2 FRNRAP.

The rearrangement links TRBV2 to TRBJ2-7, with D tentatively TRBD1 or TRBD2 (5 bases each). This CDR3 has 13 residues. Trimming took off 8 bases at V and 1 base at J, with 12 bases between the two ends. Per the germline V gene, CDR1 is SNHLY and CDR2 is FYNNEI. As DNA, the CDR3 is TGTGCCAGCCTCCGGGGCCCTTCCTACGAGCAGTACTTC. Amino acids: CASLRGPSYEQYF.

This clonotype was seen more than once but under ten times. V is TRBV27 and J is TRBJ2-1; D gene unclear. Germline-derived CDR1 and CDR2 are MNHEY and SMNVEV (reference sequence). This CDR3 region has 16 residues. Trimming stripped 0 bases from V and 1 base from J, with 10 bases between. CDR3 bases: TGTGCCAGCAGTTTATCGGTCCCGATTTCCTACAATGAGCAGTTCTTC. It encodes CASSLSVPISYNEQFF.

This chain joins TRBV6-6 and TRBJ2-1; D not certain. This CDR3 comprises 13 residues. V was trimmed by 6 bases and J by 5 bases, leaving 11 bases between them. The germline gives CDR1 MNHNY, CDR2 SVGAGI (reference sequence). The CDR3, as DNA: TGTGCCAGCAGCCGCTCCCTTGACAATGAGCAGTTCTTC. It yields the protein CASSRSLDNEQFF.

Only a few counts were recorded for this clonotype. The chain links TRBV21-1 to TRBJ2-2. TRBV21-1 is classified as a pseudogene. This CDR3 is built from 18 residues. The CDR3 spells CASSPCCGTQPNTGELFF. Here the CDR3 DNA reads TGTGCCAGCAGCCCGTGTTGCGGCACCCAACCGAACACCGGGGAGCTGTTTTTT.

The chain is built from TRBV11-2 and TRBJ2-6; 8 positions match TRBD1. Germline V CDR1 and CDR2: SGHAT, FQNNGV. The CDR3 contains 15 residues. J gave up 3 bases and V 5 bases, and 3 bases lay outside the gene matches. The CDR3 protein is CASSQDRVGANVLTF. CDR3 nucleotides: TGTGCCAGCAGCCAGGACAGGGTTGGGGCCAACGTCCTGACTTTC.

This clonotype was counted between two and nine times. V gene TRBV7-2 combines with J gene TRBJ2-1; D is ambiguous. V was trimmed by 5 bases and J by 8 bases, leaving 7 bases between them. The CDR3 has 11 amino acids. Germline-derived CDR1 and CDR2 are SGHTA and FQGNSA. DNA for the CDR3: TGTGCCAGCAGCAAGGCGGATGAGCAGTTCTTC. It is translated as CASSKADEQFF.

The chain recombines TRBV7-2 with TRBJ2-5; D not certain. The CDR3 has 13 residues. Germline values: CDR1 SGHTA, CDR2 FQGNSA. The V end was cut by 7 bases, the J end by 4 bases, with 13 bases between. The CDR3 DNA follows: TGTGCCAGCAACCAGCCAGCATCAGAGACCCAGTACTTC. Its translation: CASNQPASETQYF.

This clonotype appeared a few times. The V and J genes are TRBV5-6 and TRBJ2-3, with TRBD2 matching 9 bases. From germline, CDR1 is SGHDT and CDR2 YYEEEE. V gave up 3 bases and J gave up 3 bases; unmatched junction bases: 14. CDR3 length: 18 residues. In DNA form, the CDR3 reads TGTGCCAGCAGCTCATCAGGAGGTGCGGGAGGGCCAACAGATACGCAGTATTTT. Amino acids: CASSSSGGAGGPTDTQYF.

This clonotype has just a few counts. This chain connects TRBV20-1 to TRBJ2-1; D may be TRBD1 or TRBD2 (5 bases each). The CDR3 sequence is 17 residues long. Trimming removed 2 bases from V and 6 bases from J, with 23 bases in between. Germline values: CDR1 DFQATT, CDR2 SNEGSKA (reference sequence). CDR3: CSARRSPSGRGLNEQFF. CDR3 bases: TGCAGTGCTAGACGATCACCCTCGGGACGAGGGCTCAATGAGCAGTTCTTC.

This chain links TRBV20-1 with TRBJ2-6, with D possibly being TRBD1 (5 bases). Trimming pared 2 bases from V and 0 bases from J, leaving 8 bases between. Per the germline V gene, CDR1 is DFQATT and CDR2 is SNEGSKA (reference sequence). This CDR3 spans 15 amino acids. The CDR3 reads CSARSGLSGANVLTF. CDR3 nucleotide sequence: TGCAGTGCTAGATCAGGGCTCTCTGGGGCCAACGTCCTGACTTTC.

The table lists this clonotype with many counts. V gene TRBV12-3 or TRBV12-4 combines with J gene TRBJ2-5, with 8 bases matching TRBD1. With V trimmed by 6 bases and J by 2 bases, 5 bases remained unmatched. CDR3 length: 14 amino acids. The CDR3 protein is CASSQGQVQETQYF. The CDR3 region has the DNA TGTGCCAGCAGCCAGGGACAGGTGCAAGAGACCCAGTACTTC.

This chain joins TRBV4-3 and TRBJ2-5; 9 bases are a match to TRBD2. Germline CDR1 reads LGHNA; CDR2 reads YSLEER. V shed 1 base, J shed 5 bases, and the junction held 11 bases outside the gene matches. CDR3 size: 17 residues. CDR3 DNA: TGCGCCAGCAGCCAAGTATGGGCGGGAGGGCCGCGGGAGACCCAGTACTTC. This sequence encodes CASSQVWAGGPRETQYF.

This clonotype has a handful of counts. The chain combines TRBV7-6 with TRBJ2-7; weak D call: TRBD1 (6 bases). This CDR3 has 17 amino acids. Germline CDR1 and CDR2: SGHVS and FNYEAQ. Trimming left V 5 bases short and J 9 bases short, with 29 bases between. CDR3 sequence reads: CASSQDPGVRAGVGQYF. The CDR3 nucleotides are TGTGCCAGCAGCCAGGATCCCGGTGTTAGGGCAGGGGTCGGGCAGTACTTC.

V gene TRBV6-5 combines with J gene TRBJ2-1, with D uncertain. The CDR3 length is 13 residues. Between the trimmed V and J ends, which lost 2 bases and 9 bases, there was a span of 11 bases. From germline, CDR1 is MNHEY and CDR2 SVGAGI. CDR3 sequence reads: CASSYGIVSEQFF. CDR3 in DNA: TGTGCCAGCAGTTACGGAATAGTTTCTGAGCAGTTCTTC.

This clonotype was seen a few times. V and J are TRBV23-1 and TRBJ2-7; 9 bases are a match to TRBD1. TRBV23-1 is marked as an open reading frame, function uncertain. The length of the CDR3 is 16 residues. Germline trimming cut 3 bases from V and 0 bases from J; bases unmatched to any gene: 6. CDR3 bases: TGCGCCAGCAGTCATCCGGACAGGGGAAGCTCCTACGAGCAGTACTTC. This codes for CASSHPDRGSSYEQYF.

V and J are TRBV9 and TRBJ2-3, with 11 bases aligning to TRBD1. The CDR3 length is 13 residues. V was pared by 0 bases and J by 10 bases, with 1 base of the junction left unmatched. Germline V CDR1 and CDR2: SGDLS, YYNGEE. The CDR3 spells CASSVGTGGAQYF. For the CDR3, the DNA is TGTGCCAGCAGCGTAGGGACAGGGGGCGCGCAGTATTTT.

This clonotype occurred a few times. The chain is built from TRBV9 and TRBJ2-1; tentative D call: TRBD2 (7 bases). Per the germline V gene, CDR1 is SGDLS and CDR2 is YYNGEE. The CDR3 extends over 16 amino acids. V was pared by 6 bases and J by 9 bases, with 25 bases between. The chain's CDR3 is CASTPPGASGFGEQFF. The CDR3 DNA reads as TGTGCCAGCACCCCCCCGGGGGCTAGCGGCTTTGGTGAGCAGTTCTTC.

This clonotype was seen only a few times. This chain links TRBV7-6 with TRBJ2-2; possible D gene TRBD1, 5 bases. Germline V gene data show CDR1 as SGHVS and CDR2 as FNYEAQ. The CDR3 has 14 amino acids. V was clipped by 3 bases and J by 7 bases, with 12 bases between them. The CDR3 spells CASSFLAGNGELFF. CDR3 in DNA: TGTGCCAGCAGCTTTCTTGCAGGGAACGGGGAGCTGTTTTTT.

V gene TRBV7-8 combines with J gene TRBJ2-4, with D perhaps being TRBD1 or TRBD2 (7 bases each). Germline V lookup: CDR1 SGHVS, CDR2 FQNEAQ. The length of the CDR3 is 15 residues. Trimming shortened V by 5 bases and J by 8 bases, and 19 bases separated the two germline ends. The CDR3 region has the DNA TGTGCCAGCAGCCGGACGACAGGGAGGGGAGACATTCAGTACTTC. Encoded protein: CASSRTTGRGDIQYF.

The gene calls are TRBV6-1 and TRBJ2-6; the D gene is possibly TRBD1 (5 bases). Germline V CDR1 and CDR2: MNHNS, SASEGT. V dropped 5 bases and J dropped 4 bases, with 12 bases sitting between them. There are 15 residues in the CDR3. CDR3 DNA: TGTGCCAGCAGTAGGCAGGGTTACGGGGCCAACGTCCTGACTTTC. Protein sequence: CASSRQGYGANVLTF.